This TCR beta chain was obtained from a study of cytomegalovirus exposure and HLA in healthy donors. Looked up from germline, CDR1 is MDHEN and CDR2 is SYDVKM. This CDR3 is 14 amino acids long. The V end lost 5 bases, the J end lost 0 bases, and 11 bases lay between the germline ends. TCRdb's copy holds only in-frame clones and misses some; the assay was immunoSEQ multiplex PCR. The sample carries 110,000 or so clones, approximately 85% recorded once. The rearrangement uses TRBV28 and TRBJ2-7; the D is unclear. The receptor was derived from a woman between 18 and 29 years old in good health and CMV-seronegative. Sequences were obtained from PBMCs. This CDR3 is CASSRPGSSYEQYF. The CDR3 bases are TGTGCCAGCAGTAGGCCGGGTAGCTCCTACGAGCAGTACTTC.